The sequence of this T cell receptor beta chain was determined in a study of response to subunit inactivated influenza vaccine (dated by TCRdb to between 2017 and 2018). Background for the entire study: To follow how T cells responded to a trivalent subunit inactivated influenza vaccine, the researchers relied on deep quantitative profiling of the T cell receptor repertoire.

This clonotype was seen only a few times. Its antigen is still unknown. Qualities for individual bases were not recorded, and no much larger clone is one base off. Receptor amplification or capture employed RT-PCR. Instrument on record: Illumina HiSeq 2500. TCRdb trimmed the raw reads at Q25, called clones with MiXCR and kept productive beta chains. Here each entry gathers all rows of one CDR3 protein and keeps the most common genes and DNA. Across this sample there are roughly 710,000 distinct CDR3 sequences, with 12% to 15% seen only once. Of the sample, about 7.6% is held by the ten largest clones. Including cysteine and phenylalanine, the CDR3 has 15 amino acids. Only CDR3 DNA is held: 45 bases, read in frame from base 1. V loses 3 bases, J loses 5 bases, and the germline ends lie 17 bases apart. Based on the germline V gene, the CDR1 and CDR2 sequences are SGHDN and FVKESK. General study outcomes and caveats: The authors suggested that each seasonal influenza vaccination may recruit only a limited number of new T cells.

The sequencing used PBMCs from blood, collected less than 15 days before vaccination. The TCR originated in a man aged 50 or older who received an inactivated influenza vaccine. Donor details come from another sample of the same person, matched by shared clones. The rearrangement joined TRBV14 to TRBJ2-7; possibly the D gene is TRBD1, per 6 matching bases. The CDR3 protein sequence reads: CASSHYLQGSHEQYF. The DNA sequence is TGTGCCAGCAGCCACTACCTTCAGGGGTCCCACGAGCAGTACTTC.